One and the same sample provided the 11 T cell receptor beta chains below, sequenced in a study of post-analysis software for immune sequencing data. The TCR beta cDNA libraries carried unique molecular identifiers. TCRdb reprocessed the PCR reads with MiXCR, giving one entry per CDR3 protein. In the table there are 600,000 to 750,000 distinct CDR3 sequences, 55% to 60% of which are singletons. Study-wide results and limits: Five TRBV segments, including TRBV5-6, TRBV5-1 and TRBV20-1, were more frequent in patients than controls.

These TCRs' antigens remain unknown. Sequencing was carried out using blood. These receptor sequences come from a girl aged 2 to 10 with multiple sclerosis.

This clonotype was detected a few times. The V gene is TRBV3-1, the J gene TRBJ2-1, with a possible D match to TRBD2 (5 bases). The CDR3 is made up of 12 amino acids. In germline, CDR1 is LGHDT, CDR2 YNNKEL (reference sequence). Trimming took 4 bases from V and 10 from J, leaving 11 bases between them. The CDR3 reads CASSPRRGEQFF. CDR3 in DNA: TGTGCCAGCAGCCCCCGCCGCGGGGAGCAGTTCTTC.

This clonotype was seen only a few times. The chain has TRBV7-9 and TRBJ2-1, with D tentatively TRBD1 or TRBD2 (5 bases each). V gave up 5 bases and J gave up 1 base, with 21 bases separating them. The germline V gene has CDR1 SEHNR and CDR2 FQNEAQ (reference sequence). The CDR3 is 18 residues long. The chain's CDR3 is CASSGHPGTKGSYNEQFF. The CDR3 nucleotides read TGTGCCAGCAGCGGTCATCCCGGGACGAAGGGGTCCTACAATGAGCAGTTCTTC.

This clonotype was found a few times. The chain uses TRBV6-6 and TRBJ2-7; no reliable D call. CDR1 and CDR2 (germline): MNHNY, SVGAGI (reference sequence). V was pared by 4 bases and J by 4 bases, with 8 bases between. This CDR3 region has 12 residues. The CDR3 region has the DNA TGTGCCAGCAGTTCACCTCAGTACGAGCAGTACTTC. Translating it yields CASSSPQYEQYF.

This clonotype was detected only once. The gene calls are TRBV7-2 and TRBJ2-7; 7 bases line up with TRBD1. Trimming removed 2 bases from V and 2 bases from J; junction bases left unmatched: 6. CDR1 and CDR2 from the germline V gene are SGHTA and FQGNSA. The CDR3 extends over 15 amino acids. The CDR3: CASSLYTGVAYEQYF. For the CDR3, the DNA is TGTGCCAGCAGCTTATATACAGGGGTAGCCTACGAGCAGTACTTC.

This clonotype was counted a few times. The chain links TRBV20-1 to TRBJ2-7, with TRBD2 identical over 7 bases. Germline V gene lookup returns CDR1 DFQATT and CDR2 SNEGSKA (reference sequence). The CDR3 is 13 residues long. J gave up 6 bases and V 5 bases, and 10 bases lay outside the gene matches. CDR3: CSAYTGTTTEQYF. The CDR3, as DNA: TGCAGTGCTTATACCGGGACTACCACCGAGCAGTACTTC.

The rearrangement links TRBV5-1 to TRBJ1-1; the match to TRBD1 covers 8 bases. V was clipped by 3 bases and J by 5 bases; unmatched bases: 9. CDR1 is SGHRS and CDR2 is YFSETQ in the germline V gene. CDR3 length: 15 residues. CDR3 protein: CASSSQGGLRTEAFF. The CDR3 DNA follows: TGCGCCAGCAGCTCACAGGGGGGGTTACGTACTGAAGCTTTCTTT.

The chain couples TRBV5-1 to TRBJ2-1; TRBD2 matches at 8 bases. Germline CDR1 is SGHRS and CDR2 is YFSETQ. CDR3 size: 14 residues. The ends lost 2 bases at V and 3 bases at J; junction bases unmatched: 1. In DNA, the CDR3 is TGCGCCAGCAGCTTACTAGCGGACTACAATGAGCAGTTCTTC. Protein sequence: CASSLLADYNEQFF.

This clonotype has more than one count but fewer than ten. The rearrangement links TRBV5-1 to TRBJ1-2; weak D call: TRBD1 (5 bases). V gave up 4 bases and J gave up 10 bases, with 17 bases separating them. This CDR3 has 13 residues. CDR1 and CDR2 (germline): SGHRS, YFSETQ. CDR3 bases: TGCGCCAGCAGCACCTCGACAGCTATGGACTACACCTTC. It codes for CASSTSTAMDYTF.

This sequence joins TRBV4-3 and TRBJ1-2; D is possibly TRBD1 (6 bases). V shed 5 bases and J shed 2 bases, with 15 bases lying between them. The CDR3 length is 15 residues. Germline V gene data show CDR1 as LGHNA and CDR2 as YSLEER. Written as DNA, the CDR3 is TGCGCCAGCAGCTCAGGGGTACAGAACAACTATGGCTACACCTTC. Its protein is CASSSGVQNNYGYTF.

This chain connects TRBV6-2 or TRBV6-3 to TRBJ2-3, with no clear D. Deletions cut 9 bases from V and 10 bases from J, with 17 bases between. The CDR3 loop spans 12 amino acids. Germline V gene data show CDR1 as MNHEY and CDR2 as SVGEGT. CDR3 protein: CASRDSPPAQYF. CDR3 DNA sequence: TGTGCCAGTAGAGATAGCCCTCCGGCGCAGTATTTT.

The gene calls are TRBV20-1 and TRBJ2-1; D may correspond to TRBD1 or TRBD2 (5 bases each). This CDR3 comprises 14 residues. Trimming left V 1 base short and J 6 bases short, with 13 bases between. Germline loops: CDR1 DFQATT, CDR2 SNEGSKA (reference sequence). CDR3 nucleotide sequence: TGCAGTGCTAGAGGGGGGATTCGTTCCAATGAGCAGTTCTTC. Its protein is CSARGGIRSNEQFF.